This T cell receptor beta chain was recorded in a study of blood T cell repertoires in COVID-19. The CDR3 runs to 20 residues. The V gene's germline CDR1 is LNHDA and CDR2 SQIVND (reference sequence). With V trimmed by 3 bases and J by 2 bases, 12 bases remained unmatched. Clones were sequenced by immunoSEQ multiplex PCR, and TCRdb holds only the in-frame ones, with some missing. The data contain 60,000 to 65,000 clones, under 85% of them seen just once; the ten biggest clones take up 28%. The sample consisted of peripheral blood. The V gene is TRBV19, the J gene TRBJ2-1; 14 nucleotides align to TRBD2. This receptor was identified in an elderly woman with acute or convalescent COVID-19. CDR3 protein: CASSIPGTSGSYGAYNEQFF. The CDR3 coding sequence is TGTGCCAGTAGTATCCCGGGGACTAGCGGGAGTTATGGCGCCTACAATGAGCAGTTCTTC.